This T cell receptor (beta chain) was found in a study of identical twins. The germline V gene has CDR1 SNHLY and CDR2 FYNNEI. The CDR3 runs to 12 residues. The V end lost 3 bases, the J end lost 4 bases, and 7 bases lay between the germline ends. This clonotype was found a few times. It was template switching that added a universal primer site, and there were unique molecular identifiers on the cDNA. Each CDR3 protein is one row after TCRdb ran MiXCR on the 5' RACE reads. The sample shows approximately 1.8 million distinct CDR3 sequences, about 32% of them seen only once. The sequencing sample was made of cord blood. The sequence derives from a newborn girl in good health. The J gene is TRBJ2-7, the V gene TRBV2; D is perhaps TRBD2 (5 bases). CDR3 DNA: TGTGCCAGCAGTGACACGGGGTACGAGCAGTACTTC. This gives the protein CASSDTGYEQYF.